Listed below are T cell receptor beta chains from one sample, sequenced in a study of OX40 agonist ivuxolimab in advanced cancers. TCRdb's table, derived via immunoSEQ multiplex PCR, lists solely in-frame clones and lacks some. The top ten hold roughly 2.4% of the sample, which has about 69,000 clones, about 80% seen once. This specimen was CD4+ or CD8+ T cells sorted from blood, taken in a trial of the OX40 agonist ivuxolimab. All receptors come from an adult with an advanced solid tumor such as melanoma, head and neck, liver or kidney cancer. CDR3s include the opening cysteine and the closing phenylalanine or tryptophan. Each record gives: clone size, V gene, J gene, D gene, CDR3 DNA, CDR3 protein. The D gene is left open where the match is weak. Expanded clones get a size class; other rows say once, few or many, or leave the size out.

size: -
V: TRBV6-1
J: TRBJ2-7
D: -
DNA: TGTGCCAGCAGCCCCAGGGTTTCGCCCTACGAGCAGTACTTC
CDR3: CASSPRVSPYEQYF

size: -
V: TRBV1
J: TRBJ2-3
D: -
DNA: TGCACCAGCAGCCCCCGCCCGCGGGGCACAGATACGCAGTATTTT
CDR3: CTSSPRPRGTDTQYF

size: few
V: TRBV9
J: TRBJ1-6
D: TRBD1
DNA: TGTGCCAGCAGCGTAGGGACAGGGGTCTATTCACCCCTCCACTTT
CDR3: CASSVGTGVYSPLHF

size: -
V: TRBV9
J: TRBJ2-5
D: -
DNA: TGTGCCAGCAGCGTAGTTCCGAACAAAGAGACCCAGTACTTC
CDR3: CASSVVPNKETQYF

size: -
V: TRBV7-2
J: TRBJ1-4
D: TRBD1
DNA: TGTGCCAGCAGCTTGTTGACAGGGAAAGGATACGAAAAACTGTTTTTT
CDR3: CASSLLTGKGYEKLFF

size: -
V: TRBV5-1
J: TRBJ2-7
D: -
DNA: TGCGCCAGCAGCTTGGGGACACCGTACGAGCAGTACTTC
CDR3: CASSLGTPYEQYF

size: -
V: TRBV19
J: TRBJ2-5
D: -
DNA: TGTGCCAGTAGTATAGTTAGCCCCCCTGAGACCCAGTACTTC
CDR3: CASSIVSPPETQYF

size: -
V: TRBV7-2
J: TRBJ2-7
D: -
DNA: TGTGCCAGCAGCCGCTCCGCGGTCTACGAGCAGTACTTC
CDR3: CASSRSAVYEQYF

size: once
V: TRBV30
J: TRBJ2-2
D: -
DNA: TGTGCCTGGAGTGTACCCACAGGGCGGACCGGGGAGCTGTTTTTT
CDR3: CAWSVPTGRTGELFF

size: few
V: TRBV29-1
J: TRBJ1-1
D: -
DNA: TGCAGCGTTGAAGATCGACAGGTGCTGAACACTGAAGCTTTCTTT
CDR3: CSVEDRQVLNTEAFF

size: -
V: TRBV2
J: TRBJ2-2
D: -
DNA: TGTGCCAGCAGTGAAAGGGTCACCGGGGAGCTGTTTTTT
CDR3: CASSERVTGELFF

size: -
V: TRBV2
J: TRBJ2-4
D: -
DNA: TGTGCCAGCAAGGCCGGCACGAATAAAAACATTCAGTACTTC
CDR3: CASKAGTNKNIQYF

size: -
V: TRBV13
J: TRBJ2-7
D: -
DNA: TGTGCCAGCAGCTTAGGCCAAATCGGTGGGTTTTCTTCCTACGAGCAGTACTTC
CDR3: CASSLGQIGGFSSYEQYF

size: -
V: TRBV5-1
J: TRBJ1-5
D: TRBD1
DNA: TGCGCCAGCAGCGAAGGGACAGGGGCCAATCAGCCCCAGCATTTT
CDR3: CASSEGTGANQPQHF

size: -
V: TRBV15
J: TRBJ2-1
D: TRBD2
DNA: TGTGCCACCAGCAGCGGGACTAGCGGGGGGGGTGAGCAGTTCTTC
CDR3: CATSSGTSGGGEQFF

size: -
V: TRBV28
J: TRBJ2-1
D: -
DNA: TGTGCCAGCGAGCCTTCGGACCTGTCCTACAATGAGCAGTTCTTC
CDR3: CASEPSDLSYNEQFF

size: -
V: TRBV21-1
J: TRBJ2-5
D: -
DNA: TGTGCCAGCAGCAAAGCGCTCCAGGGGAAAAAGACCCAGTACTTC
CDR3: CASSKALQGKKTQYF

size: -
V: TRBV6-5
J: TRBJ1-2
D: TRBD1
DNA: TGTGCCAGCAGCGGGGAGGGGGCGAGTGGCTACACCTTC
CDR3: CASSGEGASGYTF

size: -
V: TRBV19
J: TRBJ2-2
D: TRBD1
DNA: TGTGCCAGTACCCCCGTAGACAGGGGGAACACCGGGGAGCTGTTTTTT
CDR3: CASTPVDRGNTGELFF

size: -
V: TRBV5-6
J: TRBJ2-7
D: TRBD1
DNA: TGTGCCAGCAGCCTCCGGGACAGGGGGATAAACGAGCAGTACTTC
CDR3: CASSLRDRGINEQYF

size: once
V: TRBV5-1
J: TRBJ2-2
D: -
DNA: TGCGCCAGCAGCTTAGGACTCCCGAACACCGGGGAGCTGTTTTTT
CDR3: CASSLGLPNTGELFF

size: -
V: TRBV9
J: TRBJ1-2
D: -
DNA: TGTGCCAGCAGCGTAGGATGGGAAGGGGTTTATGGCTACACCTTC
CDR3: CASSVGWEGVYGYTF

size: -
V: TRBV5-1
J: TRBJ2-3
D: TRBD1
DNA: TGCGCCAGCAGGACAGGGGGCACAGATACGCAGTATTTT
CDR3: CASRTGGTDTQYF

size: -
V: TRBV4-1
J: TRBJ2-3
D: TRBD1
DNA: TGCGCCAGCAGCCATGTACAGGGGCAGGGCACAGATACGCAGTATTTT
CDR3: CASSHVQGQGTDTQYF

size: -
V: TRBV4-2
J: TRBJ1-5
D: TRBD1
DNA: TGTGCCAGCAGCCAAGAATACCAGGGGGGACAGCCCCAGCATTTT
CDR3: CASSQEYQGGQPQHF

size: -
V: TRBV19
J: TRBJ2-1
D: TRBD2
DNA: TGTGCCAGTATAGGGCTAGCGGGAGGACGCAACAATGAGCAGTTCTTC
CDR3: CASIGLAGGRNNEQFF

size: once
V: TRBV27
J: TRBJ2-6
D: -
DNA: TGTGCCAGCAGTTGGGACAACTCTGGGGCCAACGTCCTGACTTTC
CDR3: CASSWDNSGANVLTF

size: -
V: TRBV5-3
J: TRBJ2-3
D: TRBD2
DNA: TGTGCCAGAAGCCTCAAACTGACTAGCGGGGGGCCAGATACGCAGTATTTT
CDR3: CARSLKLTSGGPDTQYF

size: -
V: TRBV7-9
J: TRBJ2-7
D: -
DNA: TGTGCCAGCAGCGCCCGGGACCACTCCTACGAGCAGTACTTC
CDR3: CASSARDHSYEQYF

size: -
V: TRBV30
J: TRBJ2-5
D: TRBD2
DNA: TGTGCCTGGACCGACAGCGGGGGGGCCGGGGAGACCCAGTACTTC
CDR3: CAWTDSGGAGETQYF

size: -
V: TRBV4-1
J: TRBJ1-4
D: TRBD1
DNA: TGCGCCAACAGCCGGCTCGGACAGGGGGTGTTAAAAGAAAAACTGTTTTTT
CDR3: CANSRLGQGVLKEKLFF

size: -
V: TRBV29-1
J: TRBJ2-2
D: TRBD2
DNA: TGCAGCATTAGCGGGAGAGGCACCGGGGAGCTGTTTTTT
CDR3: CSISGRGTGELFF

size: -
V: TRBV4-1
J: TRBJ2-1
D: -
DNA: TGCGCCAGCAGCCAAGTTCTACGCAATGAGCAGTTCTTC
CDR3: CASSQVLRNEQFF